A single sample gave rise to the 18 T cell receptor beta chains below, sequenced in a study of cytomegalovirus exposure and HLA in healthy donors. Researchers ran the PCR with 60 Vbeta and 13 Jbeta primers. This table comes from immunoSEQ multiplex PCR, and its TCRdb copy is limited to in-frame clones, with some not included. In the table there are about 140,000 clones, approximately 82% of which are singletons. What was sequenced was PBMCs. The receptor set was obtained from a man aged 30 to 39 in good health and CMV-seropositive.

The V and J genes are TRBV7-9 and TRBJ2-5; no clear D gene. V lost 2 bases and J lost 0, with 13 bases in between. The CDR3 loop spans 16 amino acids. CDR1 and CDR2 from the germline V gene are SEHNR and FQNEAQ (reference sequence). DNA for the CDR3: TGTGCCAGCAGCTTACCCCCCAGGATGTACCAAGAGACCCAGTACTTC. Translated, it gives CASSLPPRMYQETQYF.

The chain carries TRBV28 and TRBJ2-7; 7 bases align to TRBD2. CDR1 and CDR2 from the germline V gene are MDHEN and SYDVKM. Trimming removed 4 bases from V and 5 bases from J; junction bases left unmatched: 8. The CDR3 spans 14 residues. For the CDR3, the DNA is TGTGCCAGCAGTTACCGCGGGAGTTCTAACGAGCAGTACTTC. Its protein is CASSYRGSSNEQYF.

The CDR3 DNA reads as TGTGCCAGCAACCCAGGGTCAGAGACCCAGTACTTC. Translation: CASNPGSETQYF. The chain has TRBV11-2 and TRBJ2-5, with a weak D call TRBD1 (5 bases). Germline V lookup: CDR1 SGHAT, CDR2 FQNNGV. V lost 7 bases and J 4 bases, leaving 10 bases between the germline ends. This CDR3 comprises 12 residues.

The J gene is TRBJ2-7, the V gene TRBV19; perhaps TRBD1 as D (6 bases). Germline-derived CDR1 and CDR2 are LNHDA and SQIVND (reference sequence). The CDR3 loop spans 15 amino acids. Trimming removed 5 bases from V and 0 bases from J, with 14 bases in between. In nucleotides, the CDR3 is TGTGCCAGTAGTCCCCTAACAGGGTACTCCTACGAGCAGTACTTC. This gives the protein CASSPLTGYSYEQYF.

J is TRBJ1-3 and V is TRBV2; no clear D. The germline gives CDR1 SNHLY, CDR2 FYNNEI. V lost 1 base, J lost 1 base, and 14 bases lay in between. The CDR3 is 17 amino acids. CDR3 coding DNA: TGTGCCAGCAGTGAAGGGAGTCCGGGGTTGTCTGGAAACACCATATATTTT. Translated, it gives CASSEGSPGLSGNTIYF.

The CDR3 is CASSQRLAGTSEQYF. CDR3 bases: TGTGCCAGCAGCCAGAGACTAGCGGGAACGAGCGAGCAGTACTTC. This chain links TRBV11-1 with TRBJ2-5, with 11 bases lining up with TRBD2. The DNA end favors TRBJ2-7, so the J call may be wrong. The CDR3 is made up of 15 amino acids. Germline CDR1 is SGHAT and CDR2 is FQDESV (reference sequence).

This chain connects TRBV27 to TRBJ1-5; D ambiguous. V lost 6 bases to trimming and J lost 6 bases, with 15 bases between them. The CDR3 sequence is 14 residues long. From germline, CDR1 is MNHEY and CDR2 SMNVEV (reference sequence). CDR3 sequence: CASRDVGAPQPQHF. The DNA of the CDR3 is TGTGCCAGCAGGGATGTTGGAGCCCCTCAGCCCCAGCATTTT.

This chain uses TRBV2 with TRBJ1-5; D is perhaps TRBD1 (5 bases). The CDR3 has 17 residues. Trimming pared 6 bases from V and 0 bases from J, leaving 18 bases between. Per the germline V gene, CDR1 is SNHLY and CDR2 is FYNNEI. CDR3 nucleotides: TGTGCCAGCAGGAAGGGGCCCGGGAGGGGTAGCAATCAGCCCCAGCATTTT. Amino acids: CASRKGPGRGSNQPQHF.

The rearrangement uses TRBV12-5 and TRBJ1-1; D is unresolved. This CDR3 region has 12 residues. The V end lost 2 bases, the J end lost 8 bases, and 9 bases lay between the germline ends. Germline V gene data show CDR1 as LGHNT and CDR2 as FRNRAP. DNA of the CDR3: TGTGCTAGTGGTTTGAGTGCACAGGAAGCTTTCTTT. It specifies CASGLSAQEAFF.

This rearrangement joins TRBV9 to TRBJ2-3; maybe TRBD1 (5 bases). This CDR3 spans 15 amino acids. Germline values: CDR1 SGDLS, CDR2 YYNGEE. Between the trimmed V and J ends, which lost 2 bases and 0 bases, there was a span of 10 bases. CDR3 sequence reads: CASSVAGSSTDTQYF. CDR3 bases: TGTGCCAGCAGCGTCGCAGGGTCTAGCACAGATACGCAGTATTTT.

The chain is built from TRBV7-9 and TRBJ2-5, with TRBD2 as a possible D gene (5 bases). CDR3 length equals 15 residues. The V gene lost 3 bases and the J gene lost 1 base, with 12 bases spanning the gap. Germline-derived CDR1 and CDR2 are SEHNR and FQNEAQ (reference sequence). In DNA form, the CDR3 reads TGTGCCAGCAGCTTCGGGGAACTCCTCCAAGAGACCCAGTACTTC. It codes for CASSFGELLQETQYF.

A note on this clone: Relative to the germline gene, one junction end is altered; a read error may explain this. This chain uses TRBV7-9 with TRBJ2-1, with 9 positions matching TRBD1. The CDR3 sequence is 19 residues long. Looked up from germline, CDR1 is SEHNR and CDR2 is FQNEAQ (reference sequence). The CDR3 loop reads CSSSTHRGQVGLVVDEQFF. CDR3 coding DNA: TGTTCCAGCAGCACCCACAGGGGGCAAGTGGGATTGGTGGTAGATGAGCAGTTCTTC.

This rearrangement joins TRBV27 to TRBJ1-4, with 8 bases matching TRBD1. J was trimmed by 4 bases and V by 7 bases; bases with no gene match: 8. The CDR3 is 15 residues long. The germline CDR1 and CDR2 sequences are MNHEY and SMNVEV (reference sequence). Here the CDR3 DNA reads TGTGCCAGCACCCTCCGGGGACAGGATAATGAAAAACTGTTTTTT. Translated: CASTLRGQDNEKLFF.

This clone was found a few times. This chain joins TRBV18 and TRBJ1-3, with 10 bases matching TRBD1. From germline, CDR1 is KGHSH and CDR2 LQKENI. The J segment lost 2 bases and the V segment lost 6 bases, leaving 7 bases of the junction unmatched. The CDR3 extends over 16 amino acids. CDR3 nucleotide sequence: TGTGCCAGCTCTTCCGGGACAGGGGTCCCTGGAAACACCATATATTTT. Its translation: CASSSGTGVPGNTIYF.

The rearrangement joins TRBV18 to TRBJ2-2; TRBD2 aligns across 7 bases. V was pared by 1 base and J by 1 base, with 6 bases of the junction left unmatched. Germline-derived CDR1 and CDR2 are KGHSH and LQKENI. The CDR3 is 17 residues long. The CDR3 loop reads CASSPRIWEGNTGELFF. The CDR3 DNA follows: TGTGCCAGCTCACCACGAATCTGGGAGGGGAACACCGGGGAGCTGTTTTTT.

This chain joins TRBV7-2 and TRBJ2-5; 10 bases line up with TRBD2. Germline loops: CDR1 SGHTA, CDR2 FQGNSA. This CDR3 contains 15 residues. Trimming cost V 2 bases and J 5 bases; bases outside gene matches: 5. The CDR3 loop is CASSLSRTSGETQYF. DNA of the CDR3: TGTGCCAGCAGCTTATCGAGGACTAGCGGCGAGACCCAGTACTTC.

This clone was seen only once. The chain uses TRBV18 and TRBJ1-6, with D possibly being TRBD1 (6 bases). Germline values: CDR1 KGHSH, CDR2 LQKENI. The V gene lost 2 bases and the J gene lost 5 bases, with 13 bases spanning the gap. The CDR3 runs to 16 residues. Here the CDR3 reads CASSPSSGDNNSPLHF. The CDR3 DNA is TGTGCCAGCTCACCATCTTCCGGGGACAATAATTCACCCCTCCACTTT.

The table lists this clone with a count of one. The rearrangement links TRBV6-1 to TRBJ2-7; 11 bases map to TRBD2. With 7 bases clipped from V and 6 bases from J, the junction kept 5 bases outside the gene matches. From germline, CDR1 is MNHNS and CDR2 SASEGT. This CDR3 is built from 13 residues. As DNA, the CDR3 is TGTGCCAGCAAGGTAGCGGGGGGGCTCGAGCAGTACTTC. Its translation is CASKVAGGLEQYF.